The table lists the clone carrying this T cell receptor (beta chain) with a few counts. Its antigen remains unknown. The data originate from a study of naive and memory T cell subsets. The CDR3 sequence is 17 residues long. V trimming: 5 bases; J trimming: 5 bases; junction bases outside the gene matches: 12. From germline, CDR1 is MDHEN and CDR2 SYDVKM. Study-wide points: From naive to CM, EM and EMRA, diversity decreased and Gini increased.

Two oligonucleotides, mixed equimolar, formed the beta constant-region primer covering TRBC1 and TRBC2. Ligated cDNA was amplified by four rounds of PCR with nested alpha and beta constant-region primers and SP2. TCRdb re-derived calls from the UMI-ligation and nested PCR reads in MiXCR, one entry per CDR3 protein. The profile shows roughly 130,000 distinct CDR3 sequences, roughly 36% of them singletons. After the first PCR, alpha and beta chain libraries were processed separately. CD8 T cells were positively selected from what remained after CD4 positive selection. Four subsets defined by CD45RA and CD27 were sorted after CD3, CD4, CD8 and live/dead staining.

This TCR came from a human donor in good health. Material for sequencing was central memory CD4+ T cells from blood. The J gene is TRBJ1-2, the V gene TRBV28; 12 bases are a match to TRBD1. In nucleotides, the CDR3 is TGTGCCAGCAGTCCCACCGGGACAGGGGGCGCGCGTTATGGCTACACCTTC. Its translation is CASSPTGTGGARYGYTF.